Presented here are 10 T cell receptor beta chains from one specimen sequenced in a study of blood T cell repertoires in COVID-19 (dated by TCRdb to the early 2020s). The library was made by the immunoSEQ multiplex PCR assay. Drawn from immuneACCESS, this table holds only the in-frame rearrangements with V and J called that TCRdb kept. Clones are partly lost; checked studies trace under half to an unresolved V gene and leave the rest unexplained. In all, the sample holds 140,000 to 150,000 clones, and about four fifths of those were seen once. The leading ten clones occupy about 5% of the sample. Sequenced: peripheral blood. The receptor set was obtained from a human donor in a cohort sampled during active COVID-19.

V gene TRBV30 combines with J gene TRBJ2-3, with 12 bases that match TRBD2. Trimming cost V 4 bases and J 3 bases; bases outside gene matches: 5. CDR3 length: 15 amino acids. The V gene's germline CDR1 is GTSNPN and CDR2 SVGIG (reference sequence). CDR3 DNA sequence: TGTGCCTGGACTAGCGGGAGGGGGGGGACAGATACGCAGTATTTT. Translating gives CAWTSGRGGTDTQYF.

This clone has just one count. This CDR3 is CASSGRGGENTEAFF. The DNA for the CDR3 is TGTGCCAGCAGCGGGCGGGGAGGGGAGAACACTGAAGCTTTCTTT. The V gene is TRBV4-2, the J gene TRBJ1-1; TRBD1 might be the D (5 bases). CDR1 is LGHNA, CDR2 YNFKEQ, per germline. The CDR3 spans 15 residues. Trimming took off 5 bases at V and 1 base at J, with 14 bases between the two ends.

This clone was recorded at least ten times. The CDR3 here is CASSPGQGFSGNTIYF. As DNA, the CDR3 is TGTGCCAGTAGTCCGGGACAGGGATTCTCTGGAAACACCATATATTTT. The chain joins TRBV19 to TRBJ1-3; TRBD1 matches at 9 bases. This CDR3 is 16 amino acids long. The ends lost 5 bases at V and 0 bases at J; junction bases unmatched: 5. Germline CDR1 LNHDA, CDR2 SQIVND (reference sequence).

The genes are TRBV6-5 and TRBJ2-4, with a tentative D call TRBD1 (7 bases). The CDR3 covers 15 residues. Trimming shortened V by 7 bases and J by 2 bases, and 15 bases separated the two germline ends. Looked up from germline, CDR1 is MNHEY and CDR2 is SVGAGI. Written as DNA, the CDR3 is TGTGCCAGCACCGGGGGCAGGGGGTCCAAAAACATTCAGTACTTC. This encodes CASTGGRGSKNIQYF.

The V and J genes are TRBV5-1 and TRBJ1-1, with a weak D call TRBD1 (6 bases). The CDR3 is made up of 14 amino acids. CDR1 is SGHRS and CDR2 is YFSETQ in the germline V gene. V was trimmed by 2 bases and J by 0 bases, leaving 8 bases between them. The CDR3 nucleotides read TGCGCCAGCAGCTTTCAGGGGCTGAACACTGAAGCTTTCTTT. Translating it yields CASSFQGLNTEAFF.

CDR3 amino acids: CASSQAPHNEQFF. The CDR3 region has the DNA TGTGCCAGCAGCCAGGCTCCCCACAATGAGCAGTTCTTC. The V call is TRBV6-5, the J call TRBJ2-1; D is uncertain. V lost 6 bases, J lost 5 bases, and 11 bases lay in between. The CDR3 has 13 amino acids. The germline V gene encodes CDR1 MNHEY and CDR2 SVGAGI.

The CDR3 bases are TGTGCCTGGAGTGCCTATCAGGGATTTCAAAACATTCAGTACTTC. The encoded protein is CAWSAYQGFQNIQYF. V usage is TRBV30 and J usage is TRBJ2-4; TRBD1 might be the D (5 bases). The CDR3 contains 15 residues. V was trimmed by 1 base and J by 5 bases, leaving 15 bases between them. Germline lookup yields CDR1 GTSNPN and CDR2 SVGIG (reference sequence).

The V gene is TRBV6-6, the J gene TRBJ1-3; D possibly corresponds to TRBD1 (5 bases). CDR1 is MNHNY, CDR2 SVGAGI, per germline (reference sequence). Trimming left V 2 bases short and J 6 bases short, with 17 bases between. There are 16 residues in the CDR3. This CDR3 is CASSYRGLGGENTIYF. The DNA of the CDR3 is TGTGCCAGCAGTTACAGGGGCTTGGGGGGGGAAAACACCATATATTTT.

Only a few counts were recorded for this clone. Within the sample, other DNA sequences also encode this same CDR3. This chain's CDR3 is CASTGGGQPQHF. For the CDR3, the DNA is TGTGCCAGCACTGGAGGTGGACAGCCCCAGCATTTT. V usage is TRBV12-3 or TRBV12-4 and J usage is TRBJ1-5; D gene ambiguous. CDR3 length equals 12 residues. Deletions cut 7 bases from V and 7 bases from J, with 11 bases between.

The chain employs TRBV5-4 and TRBJ1-1, with no clear D. With 1 base removed from V and 1 base from J, the gap between germline ends came to 8 bases. Looked up from germline, CDR1 is SGHNT and CDR2 is YYREEE (reference sequence). This CDR3 is built from 14 residues. CDR3 sequence (DNA): TGTGCCAGCAGCTTGCCGGGAACGAACACTGAAGCTTTCTTT. This encodes CASSLPGTNTEAFF.